This T cell receptor beta chain was obtained from a study of blood T cell repertoires in COVID-19. The wider study: COVID-19 samples collected from the United States, Italy and Spain covered acute and convalescent phases. Sources were T cells, B-cell-depleted T cells, or PBMCs; the material itself was cDNA or gDNA.

Germline CDR1 is SEHNR and CDR2 is FQNEAQ (reference sequence). CDR3 length equals 15 residues. Unmatched junction bases numbered 2, after V lost 4 bases and J lost 1 base. Per the original methods: Amplification from reference gene primers served as the basis for estimated nucleated cell counts. TCRdb's copy holds only in-frame clones and misses some; the assay was immunoSEQ multiplex PCR. That table is the source of V, J and clone size, and D and trimming were worked out from the DNA. The table has approximately 130,000 clones, 87% seen once; the top ten hold about 2.5%. This receptor was obtained from a man between 50 and 59 years old with active COVID-19. The chain combines TRBV7-9 with TRBJ2-5; 11 bases map to TRBD2. Sample: peripheral blood. The CDR3 DNA sequence: TGTGCCAGCAGCTCCCTAGCGGGGGGCCAAGAGACCCAGTACTTC. Amino acids: CASSSLAGGQETQYF.